This is a list of T cell receptor beta chains from one sample in a study of blood T cell repertoires in COVID-19. The assay was immunoSEQ multiplex PCR, and TCRdb's table has in-frame clones only and misses some. The sample has around 74,000 clones, about 87% seen once; the top ten hold approximately 4.3%. The sequenced sample was peripheral blood. Receptors were obtained from a man in his forties or fifties with active COVID-19. CDR3s include the opening cysteine and the closing phenylalanine or tryptophan. A D gene is named only where the DNA matches it firmly. For some rows the clone size is stated as once, few or many, or as a class when expanded; others skip it.

TRBJ2-1 | TRBD2 | NA | TRBV28 | CASSPMGRGGMFF | TGTGCCAGCAGTCCAATGGGACGGGGGGGCATGTTCTTC
TRBJ1-5 | NA | NA | TRBV4-1 | CASSPDPPGSSSNQPQHF | TGCGCCAGCAGCCCGGACCCTCCCGGGAGTTCTAGCAATCAGCCCCAGCATTTT
TRBJ2-1 | TRBD2 | NA | TRBV19 | CASSITGGQNNEQFF | TGTGCCAGTAGTATTACGGGAGGCCAGAACAATGAGCAGTTCTTC
TRBJ2-7 | TRBD2 | NA | TRBV4-3 | CASSQATQRGPYEQYF | TGCGCCAGCAGCCAAGCCACGCAGCGGGGACCCTACGAGCAGTACTTC
TRBJ2-1 | TRBD2 | NA | TRBV20-1 | CSASGGGLATEQFF | TGCAGTGCTAGTGGGGGGGGACTAGCGACTGAGCAGTTCTTC
TRBJ2-7 | TRBD1 | NA | TRBV24-1 | CATSETGTGTYEQYF | TGTGCCACCAGTGAAACGGGGACAGGTACCTACGAGCAGTACTTC
TRBJ2-1 | TRBD1 | NA | TRBV24-1 | CATSDLGGQGNNEQFF | TGTGCCACCAGTGATTTAGGAGGACAGGGGAACAATGAGCAGTTCTTC
TRBJ2-3 | NA | NA | TRBV9 | CASSQTSGLADTQYF | TGTGCCAGCAGCCAGACTAGTGGTCTCGCAGATACGCAGTATTTT
TRBJ2-3 | NA | NA | TRBV3-1/TRBV3-2 | CASSRAVGTDTQYF | TGTGCCAGCAGCCGAGCGGTAGGCACAGATACGCAGTATTTT
TRBJ2-1 | TRBD2 | once | TRBV7-2 | CASSLGAGAYNEQFF | TGTGCCAGCAGCTTAGGGGCGGGGGCCTACAATGAGCAGTTCTTC
TRBJ2-7 | TRBD2 | NA | TRBV6-5 | CASSSTSGGTYEQYF | TGTGCCAGCAGTTCAACTAGCGGGGGAACCTACGAGCAGTACTTC
TRBJ1-4 | NA | NA | TRBV4-1 | CASSLLMNEKLFF | TGCGCCAGCAGCCTGTTAATGAATGAAAAACTGTTTTTT
TRBJ2-5 | NA | NA | TRBV7-6 | CASSLGTSTQETQYF | TGTGCCAGCAGCTTAGGGACTTCAACACAAGAGACCCAGTACTTC
TRBJ1-3 | TRBD1 | NA | TRBV4-2 | CASSSQPGQGNTIYF | TGTGCCAGCAGCTCGCAGCCGGGACAGGGCAACACCATATATTTT
TRBJ2-5 | TRBD2 | NA | TRBV12-3/TRBV12-4 | CASRPAGVETQYF | TGTGCCAGCAGACCTGCGGGGGTAGAGACCCAGTACTTC
TRBJ1-4 | NA | once | TRBV28 | CASSFSQGMGAEKLFF | TGTGCCAGCAGTTTTTCGCAGGGTATGGGGGCCGAAAAACTGTTTTTT
TRBJ2-5 | TRBD2 | NA | TRBV4-1 | CASSPIPGLGQETQYF | TGCGCCAGCAGCCCGATTCCGGGACTAGGGCAAGAGACCCAGTACTTC
TRBJ1-3 | TRBD1 | NA | TRBV11-2 | CASSSDRGSGGNTIYF | TGTGCCAGCAGCTCAGACAGGGGCTCGGGGGGAAACACCATATATTTT
TRBJ2-3 | NA | NA | TRBV7-3 | CASSLTSGSTDTQYF | TGTGCCAGCAGCTTAACGTCGGGTAGCACAGATACGCAGTATTTT
TRBJ2-1 | TRBD2 | once | TRBV5-4 | CASSSLAGPRPYNEQFF | TGTGCCAGCAGTTCACTAGCGGGCCCCCGTCCCTACAATGAGCAGTTCTTC